The present T cell receptor (beta chain) was sequenced within a study of blood T cell repertoires in COVID-19. This clone was picked up one time. Sequencing used immunoSEQ multiplex PCR; TCRdb keeps in-frame clones, though not all of them. This table holds about 72,000 clones, approximately 85% found once. The CDR3 covers 13 residues. Germline CDR1 and CDR2: KGHSH and LQKENI. V was pared by 3 bases and J by 0 bases, with 5 bases between. The sequence was obtained from an elderly woman with active or convalescent COVID-19. The specimen was peripheral blood. The chain recombines TRBV18 with TRBJ1-1, with D perhaps matching TRBD1 (5 bases). CDR3 in amino acids: CASSPGLNTEAFF. CDR3 DNA sequence: TGTGCCAGCTCACCGGGGCTGAACACTGAAGCTTTCTTT.